Following are 28 T cell receptor beta chains from one sample sequenced in a study of blood T cell repertoires in COVID-19. Only in-frame clones appear in the TCRdb table, and some are missing; sequencing was by immunoSEQ multiplex PCR. Of 200,000 to 300,000 clones detected, 70% to 90% appear once; the ten largest clones hold about 1.2%. The material sequenced was PBMCs or T cells enriched from blood (not recorded which). Source of these receptors: a woman aged 40 to 50 with acute COVID-19.

This chain joins TRBV5-4 and TRBJ1-1, with D maybe TRBD1 (6 bases). V lost 4 bases, J lost 3 bases, and 13 bases lay in between. This CDR3 spans 14 amino acids. Germline loops: CDR1 SGHNT, CDR2 YYREEE (reference sequence). CDR3 amino acids: CASSPQRQDTEAFF. The CDR3 DNA sequence: TGTGCCAGCAGCCCTCAAAGACAGGACACTGAAGCTTTCTTT.

The chain has TRBV5-5 and TRBJ2-3; TRBD2 matches 13 bases. This CDR3 spans 17 amino acids. Germline CDR1 and CDR2: SGHKS and YYEKEE (reference sequence). V shed 3 bases, J shed 3 bases, and the junction held 7 bases outside the gene matches. Here the CDR3 DNA reads TGTGCCAGCAGCTCGCTGGCGGGACTAGCGGGAACAGATACGCAGTATTTT. Translated: CASSSLAGLAGTDTQYF.

The CDR3 sequence: CASRDPTGANEKLFF. The CDR3 coding sequence is TGTGCCAGCAGAGACCCGACAGGAGCAAATGAAAAACTGTTTTTT. The chain couples TRBV28 to TRBJ1-4; D possibly corresponds to TRBD1 (6 bases). V was cut by 6 bases and J by 5 bases, with 16 bases left in between. Germline CDR1 is MDHEN and CDR2 is SYDVKM. CDR3 length: 15 residues.

CDR3 DNA: TGTGCCAGCAGCTTAGGTCGACTAGCGGCCATGTACAATGAGCAGTTCTTC. It is translated as CASSLGRLAAMYNEQFF. This chain connects TRBV11-3 to TRBJ2-1; 9 bases line up with TRBD2. This CDR3 comprises 17 residues. Germline V CDR1 and CDR2: SGHNT, YENEEA. V dropped 1 base and J dropped 4; count of bases not matched to a gene: 8.

This clone is a singleton in its sample. This chain joins TRBV5-4 and TRBJ2-3; 10 nucleotides line up with TRBD2. The CDR3 runs 15 residues. The junction had 1 base not matched to a gene; V was cut back by 3 bases and J by 0 bases. Germline CDR1 SGHNT, CDR2 YYREEE (reference sequence). CDR3 DNA: TGTGCCAGCAGCTGGACTAGCGGAAGCACAGATACGCAGTATTTT. It encodes CASSWTSGSTDTQYF.

This rearrangement joins TRBV2 to TRBJ2-7, with 11 nucleotides matching TRBD1. The CDR3 consists of 14 residues. Germline CDR1 is SNHLY and CDR2 is FYNNEI. Losses at the gene ends were 9 bases for V and 1 base for J; bases not matched to a gene: 5. CDR3 in amino acids: CASNGQGASYEQYF. CDR3 bases: TGTGCCAGTAACGGACAGGGGGCTTCCTACGAGCAGTACTTC.

This clone was seen more than once but under ten times. CDR3 protein: CASSLRQDMNTEAFF. CDR3 DNA: TGCGCCAGCAGCCTAAGACAGGACATGAACACTGAAGCTTTCTTT. The chain has TRBV4-1 and TRBJ1-1, with D perhaps matching TRBD1 (6 bases). Germline V gene lookup returns CDR1 MGHRA and CDR2 YSYEKL. V lost 4 bases to trimming and J lost 0 bases, with 12 bases between them. The CDR3 contains 15 residues.

This chain connects TRBV18 to TRBJ1-2; the match to TRBD1 covers 12 bases. Germline CDR1 KGHSH, CDR2 LQKENI. V shed 3 bases and J 8 bases; nucleotides not matched to a gene: 4. This CDR3 is built from 14 residues. This CDR3 reads CASSPGTGGEGYTF. The DNA for the CDR3 is TGTGCCAGCTCACCCGGGACAGGGGGCGAAGGCTACACCTTC.

This clone appeared a single time. The chain couples TRBV11-2 to TRBJ1-3; D gene ambiguous. V dropped 5 bases and J dropped 7 bases, with 6 bases sitting between them. The CDR3 extends over 11 amino acids. CDR1 is SGHAT, CDR2 FQNNGV, per germline. CDR3 in amino acids: CASSDTNTIYF. As DNA, the CDR3 is TGTGCCAGCAGCGACACCAACACCATATATTTT. The whole variable domain, filled in from reference TRBV11-2 and TRBJ1-3, reads EAGVAQSPRYKIIEKRQSVAFWCNPISGHATLYWYQQILGQGPKLLIQFQNNGVVDDSQLPKDRFSAERLKGVDSTLKIQPAKLEDSAVYLCASSDTNTIYFGEGSWLTVV.

The chain recombines TRBV25-1 with TRBJ2-7, with TRBD2 matching over 7 bases. The junction had 8 bases not matched to a gene; V was cut back by 0 bases and J by 0 bases. The CDR3 contains 17 residues. CDR1 is MGHDK, CDR2 SYGVNS, per germline. The CDR3 region is CASSEYSSGVSSYEQYF. The CDR3 DNA is TGTGCCAGCAGTGAATACAGCAGCGGGGTTAGCTCCTACGAGCAGTACTTC.

This sequence joins TRBV6-5 and TRBJ1-1, with no clear D. V was cut by 4 bases and J by 5 bases, with 14 bases left in between. CDR3 length: 14 amino acids. Germline loops: CDR1 MNHEY, CDR2 SVGAGI. The DNA for the CDR3 is TGTGCCAGCAGTTTCCGGACGAGAGGGACTGAAGCTTTCTTT. This translates into CASSFRTRGTEAFF.

The CDR3 loop reads CASSYGKGLWDTEAFF. For the CDR3, the DNA is TGTGCCAGCAGTTACGGAAAGGGACTGTGGGACACTGAAGCTTTCTTT. This rearrangement joins TRBV6-5 to TRBJ1-1; D may be TRBD1 (5 bases). In germline, CDR1 is MNHEY, CDR2 SVGAGI. The CDR3 runs 16 residues. V was trimmed by 2 bases and J by 3 bases, leaving 16 bases between them.

DNA for the CDR3: TGTGCCAGCAGTCGGGCTGGAAACACCATATATTTT. Amino acid sequence: CASSRAGNTIYF. V and J are TRBV28 and TRBJ1-3; no reliable D call. V lost 5 bases and J 2 bases, leaving 4 bases between the germline ends. The CDR3 is 12 residues long. In germline, CDR1 is MDHEN, CDR2 SYDVKM.

In DNA form, the CDR3 reads TGTGCCAGTACAGGTTTGGTGGGAAACACCATATATTTT. Translation: CASTGLVGNTIYF. The V and J genes are TRBV28 and TRBJ1-3; D is possibly TRBD1 (5 bases). The CDR3 length is 13 residues. The V end was cut by 9 bases, the J end by 4 bases, with 13 bases between. The germline V gene has CDR1 MDHEN and CDR2 SYDVKM.

The gene calls are TRBV5-4 and TRBJ2-7; D might be TRBD2 (5 bases). Deletions cut 4 bases from V and 2 bases from J, with 10 bases between. Germline V gives CDR1 SGHNT, CDR2 YYREEE (reference sequence). The CDR3 covers 13 residues. As DNA, the CDR3 is TGTGCCAGCAGCGGAGGACCGACCTACGAGCAGTACGTC. It translates to CASSGGPTYEQYV.

The CDR3 sequence: CASSQVSGNRNSPLHF. The CDR3 bases are TGCGCCAGCAGCCAAGTATCAGGGAATCGTAATTCACCCCTCCACTTT. V is TRBV4-1 and J is TRBJ1-6; D possibly corresponds to TRBD1 (5 bases). The V end was cut by 1 base, the J end by 6 bases, with 13 bases between. The length of the CDR3 is 16 residues. Germline assignment: CDR1 MGHRA and CDR2 YSYEKL.

The chain employs TRBV5-6 and TRBJ1-2; D is unresolved. Germline lookup yields CDR1 SGHDT and CDR2 YYEEEE. The V and J ends lost 4 bases and 2 bases respectively, with 6 bases between them. The CDR3 consists of 12 residues. The CDR3 sequence: CASSANNYGYTF. In DNA, the CDR3 is TGTGCCAGCAGCGCTAACAACTATGGCTACACCTTC.

The genes are TRBV3-1 (or the pseudogene TRBV3-2) and TRBJ2-7, with TRBD1 as a possible D gene (6 bases). In germline, CDR1 is LGHDT, CDR2 YNNKEL (reference sequence). This CDR3 is 12 amino acids long. Trimming cost V 5 bases and J 2 bases, with 7 bases left between them. Here the CDR3 reads CASSAGAYEQYF. The CDR3 DNA follows: TGTGCCAGCAGCGCAGGGGCCTACGAGCAGTACTTC.

The gene calls are TRBV24-1 and TRBJ2-1; D gene ambiguous. Trimming left V 1 base short and J 9 bases short, with 9 bases between. There are 13 residues in the CDR3. Germline loops: CDR1 KGHDR, CDR2 SFDVKD. The CDR3 is CATSDFKPGEQFF. The CDR3 nucleotides read TGTGCCACCAGTGATTTTAAACCCGGTGAGCAGTTCTTC.

This clone was seen a single time. V usage is TRBV4-1 and J usage is TRBJ1-4; possible D gene TRBD1, 6 bases. Deletions cut 1 base from V and 4 bases from J, with 16 bases between. Per the germline V gene, CDR1 is MGHRA and CDR2 is YSYEKL. The length of the CDR3 is 17 residues. The CDR3 here is CASSQGAGGGYNEKLFF. In DNA form, the CDR3 reads TGCGCCAGCAGCCAAGGGGCCGGGGGGGGCTATAATGAAAAACTGTTTTTT.

The rearrangement joins TRBV7-2 to TRBJ1-2; 9 bases map to TRBD1. There are 14 residues in the CDR3. With 5 bases clipped from V and 6 bases from J, the junction kept 7 bases outside the gene matches. Per germline, CDR1 SGHTA and CDR2 FQGNSA. The DNA of the CDR3 is TGTGCCAGCAGCCTAAAGGACAGGGGAAATGGCTACACCTTC. Its translation is CASSLKDRGNGYTF.

The V gene is TRBV27, the J gene TRBJ1-1, with a possible D match to TRBD1 (5 bases). V lost 10 bases and J lost 0, with 15 bases in between. The CDR3 extends over 14 amino acids. Germline V lookup: CDR1 MNHEY, CDR2 SMNVEV (reference sequence). CDR3 in DNA: TGTGCCACTAGGGGAGGGACCTTGAACACTGAAGCTTTCTTT. Protein: CATRGGTLNTEAFF.

In DNA form, the CDR3 reads TGCGCCAGCAGTGAGTCCGGCGGGAGAACAGATACGCAGTATTTT. Translated, it gives CASSESGGRTDTQYF. The chain employs TRBV10-2 and TRBJ2-3; 7 nucleotides align to TRBD2. CDR3 length equals 15 residues. J was trimmed by 3 bases and V by 0 bases; bases with no gene match: 3. Germline V gene data show CDR1 as WSHSY and CDR2 as SAAADI.

The table lists this clone with a few counts. The chain couples TRBV5-1 to TRBJ1-1, with unresolved D. Trimming took 3 bases from V and 0 from J, leaving 9 bases between them. The CDR3 runs 14 residues. Germline V gene sequence: CDR1 SGHRS, CDR2 YFSETQ. The CDR3 DNA is TGCGCCAGCAGCTACGACACCTTGAACACTGAAGCTTTCTTT. Residues: CASSYDTLNTEAFF.

The chain joins TRBV5-1 to TRBJ2-3; 9 bases match TRBD2. V was pared by 0 bases and J by 0 bases, with 5 bases of the junction left unmatched. The CDR3 is 17 residues long. Germline V gene lookup returns CDR1 SGHRS and CDR2 YFSETQ. This chain's CDR3 is CASSLGPSGKSTDTQYF. The CDR3 DNA follows: TGCGCCAGCAGCTTGGGCCCTAGCGGGAAAAGCACAGATACGCAGTATTTT.

For the CDR3, the DNA is TGTGCCAGCAGGGACAGACTAGCGGGAGTGGGCGAGCAGTACTTC. Translation gives CASRDRLAGVGEQYF. The chain uses TRBV28 and TRBJ2-7; 12 nucleotides line up with TRBD2. This CDR3 contains 15 residues. V lost 6 bases, J lost 6 bases, and 9 bases stayed unmatched. The V gene's germline CDR1 is MDHEN and CDR2 SYDVKM.

This chain joins TRBV4-1 and TRBJ2-1; 7 nucleotides agree with TRBD2. This CDR3 contains 16 residues. Trimming took 3 bases from V and 0 from J; bases not matched to a gene: 5. Germline-derived CDR1 and CDR2 are MGHRA and YSYEKL. The CDR3 DNA reads TGCGCCAGCAGCCATCCTCGCGGGAGCTCCTACAATGAGCAGTTCTTC. Translating gives CASSHPRGSSYNEQFF.

V usage is TRBV5-1 and J usage is TRBJ1-5, with D possibly being TRBD1 (6 bases). The V gene lost 4 bases and the J gene lost 6 bases, with 20 bases spanning the gap. This CDR3 comprises 16 residues. CDR1 is SGHRS, CDR2 YFSETQ, per germline. The CDR3 here is CASSLGALAGVQPQHF. DNA for the CDR3: TGCGCCAGCAGCCTGGGGGCCCTAGCAGGTGTTCAGCCCCAGCATTTT. The complete variable domain, with remaining parts taken from reference TRBV5-1 and TRBJ1-5, reads KAGVTQTPRYLIKTRGQQVTLSCSPISGHRSVSWYQQTPGQGLQFLFEYFSETQRNKGNFPGRFSGRQFSNSRSEMNVSTLELGDSALYLCASSLGALAGVQPQHFGDGTRLSIL.